This T cell receptor beta chain was sequenced in a study of vaccination effects on CD4 cells after COVID-19 (dated by TCRdb to between 2022 and 2023). Broadly, across the study: Post-vaccine samples across the study were collected a median of 72 days after the second dose, with a range of 14 to 241. SARS-CoV-2 spike-specific CD4+ TCR repertoires from before and after mRNA vaccination were compared in COVID-19 convalescent patients and in infection-naive vaccine recipients. Cultures from other donors in the study were sequenced using the Oncomine TCR Beta short-read assay on an Illumina iSeq 100. A total of 10 COVID-19 convalescent patients and a handful of SARS-CoV-2-naive healthy vaccine recipients were included in the full study. On the study overall, not on this receptor specifically: Both infection-induced and vaccine-induced clones contracted markedly at late post-vaccination timepoints, which is consistent with waning T cell responses. Only a small number of convalescent patients were included, and no early post-infection timepoints were available, which limited the study. Among healthy vaccine recipients, nearly all vaccine-induced clones were SARS-CoV-2 mono-reactive, and just 1 of 255 was cross-reactive with common cold coronaviruses.

The receptor library was made with the immunoSEQ multiplex PCR assay. DNA from the cultured and isolated CD4+ T cells underwent TCR beta CDR3 sequencing. Processing in the source paper ran as follows. Non-productive TCR sequences were removed, reads were trimmed to the CDR3 region, and CDR3s of at least 7 amino acids were retained. Antigen-specific clonotypes were identified using the MANAFEST web app by comparison of expansion in peptide wells against reference cultures. To be called positive, a clone needed expansion at FDR<0.05 compared with the reference and with all other wells, an odds ratio greater than 5, and a frequency greater than 0.1% in two replicate wells. Cross-reactive clonotypes were defined as significantly expanded in SARS-CoV-2 spike wells and in at least one common cold coronavirus spike condition. Using the stringdist R package, CDR3 similarity was measured by Levenshtein distance, and unrooted trees were constructed with ape in R 3.6.1. This immuneACCESS table, as held by TCRdb, lists in-frame sequences with V and J called but not all clones. Of the missing ones, under half trace to an unresolved V gene in checked studies; the others have no known cause. D and trimming come from the DNA, and the V and J calls and clone size come from that table. A total of roughly 27,000 clones appear in this sample, roughly 68% of them only once. Around a sixth of the sample is in the top ten clones.

This clone appeared a few times. Its antigen target is currently unknown. No qualities accompany the bases; no much larger clone lies one base away. The germline V gene (reference sequence) yields MNHEY for CDR1 and SMNVEV for CDR2. Inclusive of the bounding cysteine and phenylalanine, the CDR3 is 16 residues long. Left in the record is the CDR3 DNA by itself, 48 bases read in frame from the first base. V was cut back by 0 bases and J by 2 bases, leaving a gap of 10 bases between them. In the ViraFEST assay, PBMC were stimulated with viral peptide pools, and antigen-specific CD4+ T cell clonotypes were then identified by expansion using TCR sequencing. After less than 13 days of culture, CD4+ T cells were isolated with the EasySep CD4+ T cell isolation kit. Each participant got two doses of an mRNA SARS-CoV-2 vaccine, either BNT162b2 or mRNA-1273. None of the healthy vaccine recipients had a prior SARS-CoV-2 infection, which was confirmed by nucleocapsid antibody tests that came back negative both before and after vaccination. Approximately 2.1 million PBMC per well were cultured in IMDM with roughly 5% human AB serum, roughly 10 IU/ml IL-2 and gentamicin, plus 10 ug/ml peptides. On days 3 and 7, half of the culture medium was replaced with fresh IL-2-containing medium. Unless noted otherwise, every peptide stimulation condition was grown in triplicate wells. Using Ficoll-Paque Plus gradient centrifugation, PBMC were separated from whole blood and then either used fresh or cryopreserved at -140C. The overlapping peptide pools covered the spike proteins of SARS-CoV-2 and of the common cold coronaviruses HCoV-NL63, HCoV-OC43 and HCoV-229E. The QIAamp micro DNA kit was used to extract genomic DNA from the cultured CD4+ T cells.

The sequence derives from a human donor who received a COVID-19 vaccine. The sample consisted of CD4+ T cells from PBMCs cultured with HCoV-OC43 spike peptides, taken after COVID-19 vaccination. According to the study, the label for this sample's cell subset or site signals: HCoV-OC43 spike overlapping peptide pool stimulation. Here the chain combines TRBV27 and TRBJ2-2, and TRBD1 may be the D gene, going by 6 matching bases. The DNA reads as follows: TGTGCCAGCAGTTTATCAGGGGGTCTTAACACCGGGGAGCTGTTTTTT. Its protein is CASSLSGGLNTGELFF.